This record covers a single T cell receptor (beta chain). Germline lookup yields CDR1 MDHEN and CDR2 SYDVKM. The CDR3 is 12 residues long. V was trimmed by 6 bases and J by 4 bases, leaving 6 bases between them. Clones were read by immunoSEQ multiplex PCR, and TCRdb kept only the in-frame ones, dropping some. Among approximately 49,000 clones, 65% to 85% were seen once, and the ten largest hold more than 20%. The sample is drawn from a study of T cell responses to AZD1222 COVID-19 vaccine. V is TRBV28 and J is TRBJ1-4; D remains ambiguous. The material sequenced was peripheral blood, taken on day 0 of MenACWY control vaccination. The TCR was taken from an adult in good health. The CDR3 is CASSQSNEKLFF. CDR3 nucleotides: TGTGCCAGCAGCCAGAGTAATGAAAAACTGTTTTTT.